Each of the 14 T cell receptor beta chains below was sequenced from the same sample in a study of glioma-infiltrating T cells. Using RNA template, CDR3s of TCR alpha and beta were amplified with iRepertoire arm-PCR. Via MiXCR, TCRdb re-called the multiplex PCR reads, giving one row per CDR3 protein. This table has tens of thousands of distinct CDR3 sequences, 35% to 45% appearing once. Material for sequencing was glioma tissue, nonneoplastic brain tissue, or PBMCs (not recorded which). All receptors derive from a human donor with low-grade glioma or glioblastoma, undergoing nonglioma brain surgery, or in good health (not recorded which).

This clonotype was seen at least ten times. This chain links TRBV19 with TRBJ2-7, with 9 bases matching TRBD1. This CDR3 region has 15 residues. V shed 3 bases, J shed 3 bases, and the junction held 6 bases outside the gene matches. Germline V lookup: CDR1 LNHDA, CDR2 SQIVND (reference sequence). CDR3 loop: CASSIPGQGLYEQYF. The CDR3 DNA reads TGTGCCAGTAGTATCCCGGGACAGGGCCTCTACGAGCAGTACTTC.

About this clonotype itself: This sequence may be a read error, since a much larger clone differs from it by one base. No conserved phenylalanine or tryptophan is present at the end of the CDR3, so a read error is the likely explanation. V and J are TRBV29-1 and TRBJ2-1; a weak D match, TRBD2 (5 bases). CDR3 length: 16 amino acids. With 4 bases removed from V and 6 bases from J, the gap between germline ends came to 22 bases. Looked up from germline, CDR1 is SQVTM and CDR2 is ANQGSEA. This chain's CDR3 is CSVVYRRVGDINEQFV. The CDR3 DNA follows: TGCAGCGTTGTGTACCGGCGGGTCGGGGATATCAATGAGCAGTTCGTC.

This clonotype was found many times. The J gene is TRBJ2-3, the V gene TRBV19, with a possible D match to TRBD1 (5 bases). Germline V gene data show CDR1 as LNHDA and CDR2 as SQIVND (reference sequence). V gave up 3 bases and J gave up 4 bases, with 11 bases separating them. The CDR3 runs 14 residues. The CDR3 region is CASSMQGAADTQYF. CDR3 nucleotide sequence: TGTGCCAGTAGTATGCAGGGCGCCGCAGATACGCAGTATTTT.

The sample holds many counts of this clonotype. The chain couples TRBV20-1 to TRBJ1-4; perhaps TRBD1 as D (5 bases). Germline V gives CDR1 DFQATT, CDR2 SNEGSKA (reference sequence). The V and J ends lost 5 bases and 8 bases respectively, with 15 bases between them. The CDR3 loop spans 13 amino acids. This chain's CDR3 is CSAGTQRYEKLFF. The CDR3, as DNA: TGCAGTGCTGGGACCCAGCGTTACGAAAAACTGTTTTTT.

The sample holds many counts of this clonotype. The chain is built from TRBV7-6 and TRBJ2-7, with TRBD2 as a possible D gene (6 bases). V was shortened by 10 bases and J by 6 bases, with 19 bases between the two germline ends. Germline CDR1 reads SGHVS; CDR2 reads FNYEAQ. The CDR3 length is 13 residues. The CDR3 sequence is CATSDYSVAEQYF. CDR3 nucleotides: TGTGCCACTTCGGACTATTCCGTAGCCGAGCAGTACTTC.

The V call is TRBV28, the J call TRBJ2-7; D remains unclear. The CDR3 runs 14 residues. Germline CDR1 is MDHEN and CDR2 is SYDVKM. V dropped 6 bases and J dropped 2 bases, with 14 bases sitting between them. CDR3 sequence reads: CASSPGRKTYEQYF. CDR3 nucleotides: TGTGCCAGCAGCCCCGGACGAAAAACCTACGAGCAGTACTTC.

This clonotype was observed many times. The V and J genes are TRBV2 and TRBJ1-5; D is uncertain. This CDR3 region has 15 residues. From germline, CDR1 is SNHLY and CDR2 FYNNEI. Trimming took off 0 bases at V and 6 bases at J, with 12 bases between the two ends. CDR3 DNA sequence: TGTGCCAGCAGTGAAGCGGTCGGGATAAGTCAGCCCCAGCATTTT. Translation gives CASSEAVGISQPQHF.

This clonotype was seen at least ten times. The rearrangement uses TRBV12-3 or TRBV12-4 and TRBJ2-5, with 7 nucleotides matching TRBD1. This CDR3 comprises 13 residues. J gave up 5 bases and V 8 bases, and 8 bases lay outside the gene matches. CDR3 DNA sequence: TGTGCCAGCGTACAGGGGTTTGGGGAGACCCAGTACTTC. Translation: CASVQGFGETQYF.

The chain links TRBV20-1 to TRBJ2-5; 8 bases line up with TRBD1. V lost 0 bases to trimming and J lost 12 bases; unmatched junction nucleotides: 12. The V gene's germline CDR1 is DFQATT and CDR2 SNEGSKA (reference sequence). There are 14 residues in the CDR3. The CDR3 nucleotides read TGCAGTGCTAGAGACTCAGGGGGCACAGAGGCCAAGTACTTC. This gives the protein CSARDSGGTEAKYF.

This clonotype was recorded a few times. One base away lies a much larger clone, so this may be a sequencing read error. The CDR3 DNA follows: TGTGCCAGCAGTCGACTAGATCCCAATGAGCGGTTCTTC. This translates into CASSRLDPNERFF. The chain has TRBV12-3 or TRBV12-4 and TRBJ2-1; a weak D match, TRBD2 (6 bases). The CDR3 contains 13 residues.

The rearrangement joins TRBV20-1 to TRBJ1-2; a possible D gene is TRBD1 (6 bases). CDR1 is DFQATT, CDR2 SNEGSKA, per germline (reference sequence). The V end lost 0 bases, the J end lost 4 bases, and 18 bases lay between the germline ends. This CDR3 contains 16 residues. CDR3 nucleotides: TGCAGTGCTAGAGACTTACAGGGAAAGTTGGTCTATGGCTACACCTTC. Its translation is CSARDLQGKLVYGYTF.

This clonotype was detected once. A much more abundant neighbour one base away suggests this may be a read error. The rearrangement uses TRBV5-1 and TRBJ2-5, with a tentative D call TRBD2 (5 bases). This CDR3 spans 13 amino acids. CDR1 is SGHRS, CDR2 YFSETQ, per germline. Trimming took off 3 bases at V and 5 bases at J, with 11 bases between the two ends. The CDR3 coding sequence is TGCGCCAGCAGCTCCCACGGGGTGGAGACCCAGTACTTC. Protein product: CASSSHGVETQYF.

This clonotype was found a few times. CDR3 loop: CAWNRLAGRDEQFF. In DNA form, the CDR3 reads TGTGCCTGGAATAGACTAGCGGGGAGAGATGAGCAGTTCTTC. The chain uses TRBV30 and TRBJ2-1, with 11 positions matching TRBD2. CDR3 length: 14 amino acids. Losses at the gene ends were 4 bases for V and 8 bases for J; bases not matched to a gene: 7. Germline CDR1 is GTSNPN and CDR2 is SVGIG (reference sequence).

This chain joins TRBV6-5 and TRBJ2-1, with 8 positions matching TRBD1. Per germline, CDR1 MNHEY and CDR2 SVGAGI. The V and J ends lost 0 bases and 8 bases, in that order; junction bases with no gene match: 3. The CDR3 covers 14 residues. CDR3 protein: CASSYSRGPYEQFF. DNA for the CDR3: TGTGCCAGCAGTTACTCCAGGGGGCCCTATGAGCAGTTCTTC.